The entry below describes one TCR beta chain. Enrollment of patients from Seattle took place during active infection, with longitudinal follow-up. The protocol was immunoSEQ multiplex PCR, while the TCRdb copy is restricted to in-frame clones and leaves out a portion. The sample lists roughly 200,000 clones; approximately 80% were seen once. The sample comes from a study of blood T cell repertoires in COVID-19. On the study more broadly: The samples span acute and convalescent COVID-19 from the United States, Italy and Spain. The analysed material was cDNA or gDNA that came from T cells, B-cell-depleted T cells, or PBMCs.

The sequenced sample was peripheral blood. This receptor was identified in an elderly woman with COVID-19, enrolled during active disease.

The CDR3 region has the DNA TGTGCCAGCAGCTTCGGACCTCGGGGAGGAAACACCATATATTTT. Residues: CASSFGPRGGNTIYF. The chain couples TRBV11-3 to TRBJ1-3; D uncertain. This CDR3 spans 15 amino acids. V was pared by 3 bases and J by 4 bases, with 13 bases between. Per the germline V gene, CDR1 is SGHNT and CDR2 is YENEEA.